This TCR beta chain was identified in a study of identical twins. Findings and limits, study-wide: It was possible that invariant MAIT and iNKT cells partly confounded the zero-insertion analyses. The conclusions drew on cross-sectional statistical analysis instead of tracking the same donors.

TCRdb ran MiXCR on the 5' RACE reads and lists one entry per CDR3 protein. The sample includes approximately 600,000 distinct CDR3 sequences, just under 10% seen only once; the top ten take roughly 3%. The CDR3 length is 14 residues. Looked up from germline, CDR1 is SGHRS and CDR2 is YFSETQ. Trimming took 4 bases from V and 2 from J; bases not matched to a gene: 5. Regarding this clonotype: Its target is not known.

Healthy Caucasians, and only they, were the donors. The same data also went into a second study, on yellow fever vaccine responses in identical twins.

Sequenced material: PBMCs. The chain has TRBV5-1 and TRBJ2-7; 8 bases line up with TRBD2. This TCR derives from a woman aged 18-29 years in good health. The CDR3 is CASSTGLGPYEQYF. The DNA of the CDR3 is TGCGCCAGCAGCACGGGACTAGGCCCCTACGAGCAGTACTTC.